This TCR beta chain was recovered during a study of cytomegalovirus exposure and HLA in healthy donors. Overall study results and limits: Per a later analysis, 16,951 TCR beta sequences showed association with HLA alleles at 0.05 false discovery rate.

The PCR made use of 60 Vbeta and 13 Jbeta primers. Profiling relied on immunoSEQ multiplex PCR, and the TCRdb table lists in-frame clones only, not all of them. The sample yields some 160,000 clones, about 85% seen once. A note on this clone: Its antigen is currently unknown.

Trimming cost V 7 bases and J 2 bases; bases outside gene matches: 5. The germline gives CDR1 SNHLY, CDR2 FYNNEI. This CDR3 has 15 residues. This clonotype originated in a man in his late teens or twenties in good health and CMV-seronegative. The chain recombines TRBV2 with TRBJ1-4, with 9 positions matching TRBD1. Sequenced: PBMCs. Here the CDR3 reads CASNTDRGTNEKLFF. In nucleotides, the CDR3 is TGTGCCAGCAATACGGACAGGGGCACTAATGAAAAACTGTTTTTT.